Below are 19 T cell receptor beta chains sequenced from a single sample in a study of early T cells in non-severe SARS-CoV-2 infection. In TCRdb, the 5' RACE reads were re-called with MiXCR into one record per CDR3 protein. The sample lists about 61,000 distinct CDR3 sequences, 12% seen once, with about 1.2% in the top ten. Material: whole blood, obtained at baseline. These receptors came from an adult who was a healthcare worker with PCR-confirmed SARS-CoV-2 infection or an uninfected control (not recorded which). The donor label of this sample is uncertain.

This clonotype was counted a few times. This chain joins TRBV5-6 and TRBJ2-2; D unresolved. V dropped 1 base and J dropped 0 bases, with 4 bases sitting between them. In germline, CDR1 is SGHDT, CDR2 YYEEEE. This CDR3 contains 14 residues. Written as DNA, the CDR3 is TGTGCCAGCAGCTTGCTCCCGAACACCGGGGAGCTGTTTTTT. Translation: CASSLLPNTGELFF.

This clonotype has ten or more counts. The gene calls are TRBV20-1 and TRBJ2-7, with 10 bases identical to TRBD2. This CDR3 has 14 amino acids. Trimming at V came to 4 bases and at J to 4 bases, leaving 7 bases not matched to a gene. Germline loops: CDR1 DFQATT, CDR2 SNEGSKA (reference sequence). CDR3 sequence: CSAKRVAGGYEQYV. The CDR3 DNA is TGCAGTGCTAAAAGGGTAGCGGGGGGTTACGAGCAGTACGTC.

This clonotype has a handful of counts. The chain carries TRBV6-1 and TRBJ1-1; no clear D. CDR3 size: 13 residues. Deletions cut 0 bases from V and 5 bases from J, with 7 bases between. The V gene's germline CDR1 is MNHNS and CDR2 SASEGT. CDR3 DNA sequence: TGTGCCAGCAGTGAAGCCTGGCAGACTGAAGCTTTCTTT. It codes for CASSEAWQTEAFF.

This sequence joins TRBV2 and TRBJ2-2; TRBD1 is a possible D gene (6 bases). The ends were cut back, 6 bases at V and 1 base at J, with 12 bases in the middle. The CDR3 consists of 15 residues. In germline, CDR1 is SNHLY, CDR2 FYNNEI. CDR3 DNA: TGTGCCAGCAGCGAGCCGGGACAGAACACCGGGGAGCTGTTTTTT. Amino acid sequence: CASSEPGQNTGELFF.

The table lists this clonotype with a few counts. V and J are TRBV7-2 and TRBJ2-2; D may be TRBD1 (5 bases). This CDR3 is built from 16 residues. The V end lost 1 base, the J end lost 6 bases, and 15 bases lay between the germline ends. Per germline, CDR1 SGHTA and CDR2 FQGNSA. The CDR3: CASSLGAGLVSGELFF. DNA for the CDR3: TGTGCCAGCAGCTTAGGGGCAGGGCTAGTCTCCGGGGAGCTGTTTTTT.

This clonotype was detected only a few times. V and J are TRBV12-5 and TRBJ1-5; a weak D match, TRBD1 (6 bases). The V end lost 2 bases, the J end lost 4 bases, and 15 bases lay between the germline ends. Germline CDR1 is LGHNT and CDR2 is FRNRAP. The CDR3 has 16 residues. CDR3 sequence: CASGLITSGENQPQHF. The CDR3 coding sequence is TGTGCTAGTGGTTTGATTACATCAGGGGAAAATCAGCCCCAGCATTTT.

This clonotype was detected a few times. This chain links TRBV20-1 with TRBJ2-7; 10 bases map to TRBD1. The germline gives CDR1 DFQATT, CDR2 SNEGSKA (reference sequence). This CDR3 is built from 13 residues. Germline trimming cut 4 bases from V and 4 bases from J; bases unmatched to any gene: 4. CDR3: CSATTGGGYEQYV. CDR3 DNA sequence: TGCAGTGCTACGACAGGGGGCGGGTACGAGCAGTACGTC.

This clonotype came up many times. V and J are TRBV5-6 and TRBJ1-2, with D uncertain. Germline V gene lookup returns CDR1 SGHDT and CDR2 YYEEEE. V was cut by 0 bases and J by 6 bases, with 12 bases left in between. The CDR3 is 14 residues long. The CDR3 reads CASSLATGSHGYTF. DNA of the CDR3: TGTGCCAGCAGCTTGGCCACTGGGAGTCATGGCTACACCTTC. Full variable domain (outside the CDR3, taken from reference TRBV5-6 and TRBJ1-2): DAGVTQSPTHLIKTRGQQVTLRCSPKSGHDTVSWYQQALGQGPQFIFQYYEEEERQRGNFPDRFSGHQFPNYSSELNVNALLLGDSALYLCASSLATGSHGYTFGSGTRLTVV.

The sample holds a few counts of this clonotype. This rearrangement joins TRBV20-1 to TRBJ1-1, with D possibly matching TRBD1 (6 bases). Germline V gene sequence: CDR1 DFQATT, CDR2 SNEGSKA (reference sequence). This CDR3 region has 15 residues. With 6 bases removed from V and 1 base from J, the gap between germline ends came to 18 bases. This chain's CDR3 is CSAARAGTRNTEAFF. For the CDR3, the DNA is TGCAGTGCGGCAAGAGCCGGGACACGGAACACTGAAGCTTTCTTT.

This clonotype was observed many times. This chain connects TRBV12-3 or TRBV12-4 to TRBJ2-2; 13 bases are a match to TRBD2. The CDR3 runs to 18 residues. Trimming took 3 bases from V and 1 from J; bases not matched to a gene: 5. The CDR3 DNA sequence: TGTGCCAGCAGTTTTACATGGACTAGCGGGGGGAACACCGGGGAGCTGTTTTTT. Translating gives CASSFTWTSGGNTGELFF.

This clonotype was detected only a few times. The chain carries TRBV5-1 and TRBJ2-3; 8 bases agree with TRBD1. Germline V lookup: CDR1 SGHRS, CDR2 YFSETQ. The trim removed 2 bases at V and 4 bases at J, leaving 12 bases unmatched. The CDR3 runs 17 residues. As DNA, the CDR3 is TGCGCCAGCAGCTTTACCCCGGGACAGGCCCCATCAGATACGCAGTATTTT. This codes for CASSFTPGQAPSDTQYF.

The chain has TRBV20-1 and TRBJ2-1; TRBD2 agrees at 10 bases. J gave up 0 bases and V 3 bases, and 2 bases lay outside the gene matches. The CDR3 loop spans 15 amino acids. CDR1 DFQATT and CDR2 SNEGSKA come from the germline V gene (reference sequence). The CDR3, as DNA: TGCAGTGCTAGGAGCGGGGGGGGCTCCTACAATGAGCAGTTCTTC. As protein: CSARSGGGSYNEQFF.

This chain connects TRBV12-3 or TRBV12-4 to TRBJ2-3; 15 bases align to TRBD2. This CDR3 has 19 amino acids. V dropped 8 bases and J dropped 0; count of bases not matched to a gene: 12. This CDR3 reads CASRSLGLAGGYSTDTQYF. The CDR3 region has the DNA TGTGCCAGCCGCTCGTTGGGACTAGCGGGGGGATATAGCACAGATACGCAGTATTTT.

This clonotype has just a few counts. The chain recombines TRBV11-2 with TRBJ1-2, with a possible D match to TRBD1 (5 bases). The V end lost 5 bases, the J end lost 3 bases, and 7 bases lay between the germline ends. The germline V gene encodes CDR1 SGHAT and CDR2 FQNNGV. This CDR3 is 12 amino acids long. The CDR3 loop reads CASSPTDYGYTF. CDR3 DNA sequence: TGTGCCAGCAGCCCGACAGACTATGGCTACACCTTC.

A few counts support this clonotype. The chain combines TRBV9 with TRBJ1-6; 8 bases align to TRBD1. Per the germline V gene, CDR1 is SGDLS and CDR2 is YYNGEE. This CDR3 has 19 amino acids. Losses at the gene ends were 0 bases for V and 7 bases for J; bases not matched to a gene: 15. Written as DNA, the CDR3 is TGTGCCAGCAGCGTAGCCGGGGACCTTAGACAGGGGAGGAATTCACCCCTCCACTTT. Amino acids: CASSVAGDLRQGRNSPLHF.

This clonotype occurred a few times. The gene calls are TRBV5-5 and TRBJ2-7; 9 bases line up with TRBD1. CDR3 length: 15 amino acids. Germline lookup yields CDR1 SGHKS and CDR2 YYEKEE (reference sequence). V lost 4 bases to trimming and J lost 6 bases; unmatched junction nucleotides: 11. The CDR3 nucleotides are TGTGCCAGCAGCCCGTACGGGACAGGGTTGATCGAGCAGTACGTC. This encodes CASSPYGTGLIEQYV.

This clonotype turned up a few times. Since the CDR3 does not end with the conserved phenylalanine or tryptophan, this likely comes from a read error. The V call is TRBV12-3 or TRBV12-4, the J call TRBJ2-3; D perhaps matches TRBD2 (6 bases). The CDR3 is made up of 13 amino acids. V lost 5 bases and J 2 bases, leaving 8 bases between the germline ends. In DNA form, the CDR3 reads TGTGCCAGCAGTGGGGGGAACACAGATACGCAGTATTTG. Translating gives CASSGGNTDTQYL.

Ten or more counts support this clonotype. The chain carries TRBV7-9 and TRBJ2-7, with a possible D match to TRBD1 (5 bases). This CDR3 has 13 amino acids. V was pared by 2 bases and J by 6 bases, with 11 bases between. The germline CDR1 and CDR2 sequences are SEHNR and FQNEAQ (reference sequence). As DNA, the CDR3 is TGTGCCAGCAGCTTAAGGGGCGATCTCGAGCAGTACGTC. It is translated as CASSLRGDLEQYV.

V and J are TRBV20-1 and TRBJ2-5; 7 bases match TRBD2. Looked up from germline, CDR1 is DFQATT and CDR2 is SNEGSKA (reference sequence). CDR3 length: 14 amino acids. The ends lost 3 bases at V and 1 base at J; junction bases unmatched: 5. The CDR3 region is CSARTGLLQETQYF. CDR3 DNA: TGCAGTGCTAGGACGGGACTACTCCAAGAGACCCAGTACTTC.